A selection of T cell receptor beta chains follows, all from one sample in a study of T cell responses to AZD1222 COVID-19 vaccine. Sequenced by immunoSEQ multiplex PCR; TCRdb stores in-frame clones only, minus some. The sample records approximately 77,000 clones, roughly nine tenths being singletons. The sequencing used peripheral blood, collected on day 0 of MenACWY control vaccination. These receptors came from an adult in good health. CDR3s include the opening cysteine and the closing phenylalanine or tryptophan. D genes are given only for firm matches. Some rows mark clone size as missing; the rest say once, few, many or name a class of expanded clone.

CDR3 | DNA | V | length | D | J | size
CASSNSGRAPDTQYF | TGTGCCAGCAGCAATAGCGGGAGGGCCCCAGATACGCAGTATTTT | TRBV6-6 | 15 | TRBD2 | TRBJ2-3 | NA
CASRDSSNQPQHF | TGTGCCAGCCGGGACAGCAGCAATCAGCCCCAGCATTTT | TRBV28 | 13 | TRBD1 | TRBJ1-5 | NA
CASSLDSGAYNEQFF | TGCGCCAGCAGCTTGGATAGCGGGGCCTACAATGAGCAGTTCTTC | TRBV5-1 | 15 | TRBD2 | TRBJ2-1 | NA
CASRASGSGELFF | TGCGCCAGCAGGGCTAGCGGGAGCGGGGAGCTGTTTTTT | TRBV10-1 | 13 | TRBD2 | TRBJ2-2 | NA
CASSVADTQYF | TGTGCCAGCAGCGTGGCAGATACGCAGTATTTT | TRBV9 | 11 | NA | TRBJ2-3 | NA
CASSREPSSTDTQYF | TGTGCCAGCAGCCGCGAGCCATCTAGCACAGATACGCAGTATTTT | TRBV7-2 | 15 | NA | TRBJ2-3 | NA
CASSPRDSASSYEQYF | TGTGCCAGCTCACCACGGGACTCCGCGAGCTCCTACGAGCAGTACTTC | TRBV18 | 16 | NA | TRBJ2-7 | NA
CASSLGPFSYEQYF | TGCGCCAGCAGCTTGGGGCCGTTCTCCTACGAGCAGTACTTC | TRBV5-1 | 14 | NA | TRBJ2-7 | NA
CASSLGTSGAEQYF | TGCGCCAGCAGCCTCGGGACTAGCGGGGCCGAGCAGTACTTC | TRBV4-1 | 14 | TRBD2 | TRBJ2-7 | NA
CSVEDRAGANVLTF | TGCAGCGTTGAGGACAGGGCTGGGGCCAACGTCCTGACTTTC | TRBV29-1 | 14 | TRBD1 | TRBJ2-6 | NA
CASRWWTGSNGYTF | TGTGCCAGTAGGTGGTGGACAGGAAGCAATGGCTACACCTTC | TRBV19 | 14 | TRBD1 | TRBJ1-2 | once
CASSYSRDEQFF | TGTGCCAGCAGTTACAGCAGGGATGAGCAGTTCTTC | TRBV6-5 | 12 | NA | TRBJ2-1 | NA
CASRPDRQTYEQYF | TGTGCCAGCAGGCCGGATAGACAGACCTACGAGCAGTACTTC | TRBV6-1 | 14 | NA | TRBJ2-7 | NA
CASSVGGARTEAFF | TGTGCCAGCAGCGTAGGGGGGGCGCGCACTGAAGCTTTCTTT | TRBV9 | 14 | NA | TRBJ1-1 | NA
CASSLTGAQTQYF | TGTGCCAGCAGCCTGACAGGGGCCCAAACCCAGTACTTC | TRBV6-5 | 13 | TRBD1 | TRBJ2-5 | NA
CASSESGTSGGMNTGELFF | TGCGCCAGCAGTGAGTCAGGGACTAGCGGGGGGATGAACACCGGGGAGCTGTTTTTT | TRBV10-1 | 19 | TRBD2 | TRBJ2-2 | NA
CASSPGVGEKLFF | TGTGCCAGCAGCCCTGGGGTGGGCGAAAAACTGTTTTTT | TRBV6-6 | 13 | NA | TRBJ1-4 | NA
CSARFRDPDTQYF | TGCAGCGCCCGATTCCGGGATCCAGATACGCAGTATTTT | TRBV29-1 | 13 | NA | TRBJ2-3 | NA
CATIRTGGAWLLHF | TGTGCCACGATAAGGACAGGGGGCGCGTGGCTCCTCCACTTT | TRBV6-4 | 14 | TRBD1 | TRBJ1-6 | NA
CASSLRWGGPAGANVLTF | TGTGCCAGCAGCTTAAGGTGGGGGGGGCCTGCTGGGGCCAACGTCCTGACTTTC | TRBV7-2 | 18 | NA | TRBJ2-6 | NA
CASKQGLQWNEKLFF | TGTGCCAGCAAGCAGGGGCTTCAGTGGAATGAAAAACTGTTTTTT | TRBV5-6 | 15 | NA | TRBJ1-4 | NA
CASSLVAGGPGEQYF | TGCGCCAGCAGCTTGGTAGCGGGAGGGCCGGGCGAGCAGTACTTC | TRBV5-1 | 15 | TRBD2 | TRBJ2-7 | few
CASNTGGNYGYTF | TGTGCCAGCAACACAGGGGGGAACTATGGCTACACCTTC | TRBV12-3/TRBV12-4 | 13 | TRBD1 | TRBJ1-2 | NA
CASSLSAGYTF | TGTGCCAGCAGTTTATCGGCTGGCTACACCTTC | TRBV12-3/TRBV12-4 | 11 | NA | TRBJ1-2 | once
CASSHRDRGNEKLFF | TGTGCCAGCAGCCACCGGGACAGGGGAAATGAAAAACTGTTTTTT | TRBV6-1 | 15 | TRBD1 | TRBJ1-4 | NA
CSVAGTGGTEAFF | TGCAGCGTGGCCGGGACAGGGGGCACTGAAGCTTTCTTT | TRBV29-1 | 13 | TRBD1 | TRBJ1-1 | NA
CASSVADTQYF | TGTGCCAGCAGTGTTGCAGATACGCAGTATTTT | TRBV2 | 11 | NA | TRBJ2-3 | NA
CASSTSYEQYF | TGTGCCAGCAGCACCAGCTACGAGCAGTACTTC | TRBV5-6 | 11 | NA | TRBJ2-7 | NA
CASRQQGGEQYF | TGTGCCAGCAGGCAACAGGGAGGCGAGCAGTACTTC | TRBV7-9 | 12 | NA | TRBJ2-7 | NA
CASSRAGPMSPGELFF | TGCGCCAGCAGTCGTGCCGGCCCAATGAGCCCCGGGGAGCTGTTTTTT | TRBV10-1 | 16 | NA | TRBJ2-2 | NA
CASTMAQGSYNEQFF | TGTGCCAGCACGATGGCACAGGGGAGCTACAATGAGCAGTTCTTC | TRBV11-2 | 15 | TRBD1 | TRBJ2-1 | once
CASSIYSHNQETQYF | TGTGCCAGTAGTATATATTCCCACAACCAAGAGACCCAGTACTTC | TRBV19 | 15 | NA | TRBJ2-5 | NA
CASSQEAANYGYTF | TGCGCCAGCAGCCAAGAGGCAGCTAACTATGGCTACACCTTC | TRBV4-3 | 14 | NA | TRBJ1-2 | NA
CASRDTGGTDTQYF | TGTGCCAGCAGGGACACGGGGGGCACAGATACGCAGTATTTT | TRBV6-6 | 14 | NA | TRBJ2-3 | NA
CASSLQGRTDTQYF | TGCGCCAGCAGCCTTCAGGGGAGGACAGATACGCAGTATTTT | TRBV5-1 | 14 | NA | TRBJ2-3 | once
CASSLAAGYNQPQHF | TGTGCCAGCAGCTTAGCGGCAGGGTACAATCAGCCCCAGCATTTT | TRBV7-8 | 15 | NA | TRBJ1-5 | once
CASSPRTPSGVSSYEQYF | TGTGCCAGCTCACCGCGAACCCCTAGCGGGGTGAGCTCCTACGAGCAGTACTTC | TRBV18 | 18 | TRBD2 | TRBJ2-7 | NA